This entry features one T cell receptor (beta chain) sequence. These data originate in a study of blood T cell repertoires in COVID-19. Study background: Spain, Italy and the United States supplied samples that represented acute and convalescent COVID-19. PBMCs, B-cell-depleted T cells, or T cells were the source of the cDNA or gDNA that made up the material.

Source study methods: For nucleated cells, counts were estimated from reference gene primer amplification. Only in-frame clones appear in the TCRdb table, and some are missing; sequencing was by immunoSEQ multiplex PCR. V and J calls and clone size are those listed in that table; D and trimming were worked out from the DNA. The sample yields some 68,000 clones, nearly 90% seen once. Germline CDR1 LNHNV, CDR2 YYDKDF (reference sequence). The CDR3 is 16 amino acids. Trimming at V came to 4 bases and at J to 8 bases, leaving 11 bases not matched to a gene. Enrolled during active infection, Seattle patients were then followed longitudinally.

Sequencing was carried out using peripheral blood. The source is a woman aged 45-59 years with COVID-19, enrolled during active disease. The chain recombines TRBV15 with TRBJ1-3; 10 nucleotides align to TRBD1. The CDR3: CATSKLSRTGGYTIYF. The DNA for the CDR3 is TGTGCCACCAGCAAACTCTCTCGGACAGGGGGATACACCATATATTTT.